This entry concerns a single T cell receptor (beta chain). Its antigen remains unidentified. The sample originates from a study of CD8 T cells in ankylosing spondylitis. General study findings and limits: Enrichment of disease-linked clones was reportedly significant in matched ankylosing spondylitis synovial fluid. In ankylosing spondylitis blood, a motif of seven to nine highly homologous TCR beta variants appeared characteristic. Both synovial fluid and blood in reactive arthritis had previously been reported to carry some motif variants.

Germline V lookup: CDR1 KGHDR, CDR2 SFDVKD. There are 14 residues in the CDR3. V lost 4 bases and J lost 5, with 13 bases in between. Molecular-barcoded quantitative 5'-RACE produced these TCR beta libraries. Each CDR3 protein gets one entry after TCRdb re-called the 5' RACE reads with MiXCR. This table has around 770,000 distinct CDR3 sequences, about 10% appearing once. This clonotype was sampled from a male donor with ankylosing spondylitis. The V gene is TRBV24-1, the J gene TRBJ2-5; D not certain. Sample: blood, either unsorted or a sorted T cell fraction (not recorded which). CDR3 sequence reads: CATSESYLGETQYF. Written as DNA, the CDR3 is TGTGCCACCAGTGAGAGTTACCTCGGGGAGACCCAGTACTTC.